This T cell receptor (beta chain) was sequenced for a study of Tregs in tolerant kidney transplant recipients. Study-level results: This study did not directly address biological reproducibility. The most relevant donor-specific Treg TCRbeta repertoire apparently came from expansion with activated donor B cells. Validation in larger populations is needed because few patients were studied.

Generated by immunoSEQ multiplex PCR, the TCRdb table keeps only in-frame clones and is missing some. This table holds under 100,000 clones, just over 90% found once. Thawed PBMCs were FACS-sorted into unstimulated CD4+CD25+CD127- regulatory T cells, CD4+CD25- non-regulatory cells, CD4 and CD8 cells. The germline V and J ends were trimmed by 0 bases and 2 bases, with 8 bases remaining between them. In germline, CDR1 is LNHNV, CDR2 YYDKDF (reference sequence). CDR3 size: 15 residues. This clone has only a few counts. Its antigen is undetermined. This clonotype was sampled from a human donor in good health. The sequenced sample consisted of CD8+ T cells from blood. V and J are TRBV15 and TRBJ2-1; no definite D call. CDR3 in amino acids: CATSRDPDTYNEQFF. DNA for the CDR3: TGTGCCACCAGCAGAGATCCAGATACCTACAATGAGCAGTTCTTC.